Below are 15 T cell receptor beta chains sequenced from a single sample in a study of shared clonotypes between healthy human individuals. Assay: immunoSEQ multiplex PCR; the TCRdb copy retains only in-frame clones and omits some. The table records about 600,000 clones, roughly four fifths of them present only once. The sequenced sample consisted of PBMCs. The origin of the receptors is a woman in her thirties or forties in good health. Some clones in this sample may be carry-over from other donors' samples.

The gene calls are TRBV9 and TRBJ2-1, with D possibly matching TRBD2 (5 bases). Germline CDR1 is SGDLS and CDR2 is YYNGEE. V lost 1 base to trimming and J lost 7 bases, with 12 bases between them. The CDR3 has 14 residues. This CDR3 reads CASSVSSGYNEQFF. Written as DNA, the CDR3 is TGTGCCAGCAGCGTATCGAGCGGCTATAATGAGCAGTTCTTC.

This chain joins TRBV7-2 and TRBJ2-5; D is unclear. CDR3 length: 14 amino acids. The V and J ends lost 5 bases and 2 bases respectively, with 12 bases between them. CDR1 is SGHTA and CDR2 is FQGNSA in the germline V gene. The CDR3 sequence is CASSSQTGQETQYF. The DNA of the CDR3 is TGTGCCAGCAGCAGCCAGACTGGGCAAGAGACCCAGTACTTC.

This chain links TRBV28 with TRBJ1-1; tentative D call: TRBD1 (6 bases). The CDR3 is made up of 16 amino acids. Germline lookup yields CDR1 MDHEN and CDR2 SYDVKM. The V gene lost 2 bases and the J gene lost 4 bases, with 17 bases spanning the gap. CDR3 nucleotides: TGTGCCAGCAGTTTAACAGGGACTCCTTGGGGCACTGAAGCTTTCTTT. The encoded protein is CASSLTGTPWGTEAFF.

V and J are TRBV6-1 and TRBJ1-1, with a tentative D call TRBD1 (6 bases). Trimming shortened V by 7 bases and J by 7 bases, and 16 bases separated the two germline ends. The germline gives CDR1 MNHNS, CDR2 SASEGT. The CDR3 spans 13 residues. The CDR3: CASTQGGRYEAFF. CDR3 DNA: TGTGCCAGCACTCAAGGGGGACGCTATGAAGCTTTCTTT.

V is TRBV29-1 and J is TRBJ1-3; D gene ambiguous. Trimming cost V 0 bases and J 2 bases, with 11 bases left between them. Germline V CDR1 and CDR2: SQVTM, ANQGSEA. The CDR3 loop spans 15 amino acids. The CDR3 DNA reads TGCAGCGTTGAAGAGATGGGATTACCTGGAAACACCATATATTTT. It is translated as CSVEEMGLPGNTIYF.

This clone was seen many times. CDR3 protein: CASSLRGAGSTYEQYF. The DNA of the CDR3 is TGTGCCAGCAGCCTAAGGGGGGCGGGGTCGACCTACGAGCAGTACTTC. The chain uses TRBV7-8 and TRBJ2-7, with D perhaps given as TRBD1 or TRBD2 (6 bases each). The CDR3 has 16 amino acids. Germline values: CDR1 SGHVS, CDR2 FQNEAQ. V was shortened by 5 bases and J by 2 bases, with 19 bases between the two germline ends. Filled out from reference TRBV7-8 and TRBJ2-7, the complete variable domain reads GAGVSQSPRYKVAKRGQDVALRCDPISGHVSLFWYQQALGQGPEFLTYFQNEAQLDKSGLPSDRFFAERPEGSVSTLKIQRTQQEDSAVYLCASSLRGAGSTYEQYFGPGTRLTVT.

Details on this clone: A much larger clone lies a single base off, so this may be a read error. This chain joins TRBV6-7 and TRBJ2-7, with a possible D match to TRBD1 (6 bases). TRBV6-7 carries the ORF label, with uncertain function. The CDR3 spans 14 residues. The ends were cut back, 6 bases at V and 5 bases at J, with 17 bases in the middle. Here the CDR3 reads CASREQGEIHEQYF. In DNA, the CDR3 is TGTGCCAGCAGAGAACAGGGAGAAATCCACGAGCAGTACTTC.

The rearrangement joins TRBV2 to TRBJ1-4; D gene ambiguous. The V gene's germline CDR1 is SNHLY and CDR2 FYNNEI. The V end was cut by 6 bases, the J end by 8 bases, with 7 bases between. There are 11 residues in the CDR3. As DNA, the CDR3 is TGTGCCAGCAGGGGGTGGGAAAAACTGTTTTTT. Protein product: CASRGWEKLFF. The full variable domain, completed using reference TRBV2 and TRBJ1-4, is EPEVTQTPSHQVTQMGQEVILRCVPISNHLYFYWYRQILGQKVEFLVSFYNNEISEKSEIFDDQFSVERPDGSNFTLKIRSTKLEDSAMYFCASRGWEKLFFGSGTQLSVL.

The CDR3 DNA is TGTGCCAGCAGCCTCACCGGGACAGAGAATGACGAGCAGTACTTC. Its protein product is CASSLTGTENDEQYF. V gene TRBV7-3 combines with J gene TRBJ2-7; 7 bases align to TRBD1. The CDR3 has 15 amino acids. Trimming cost V 5 bases and J 5 bases; bases outside gene matches: 12. The V gene's germline CDR1 is SGHTA and CDR2 FQGTGA. Looking up the rest from reference TRBV7-3 and TRBJ2-7 gives the full variable domain: GAGVSQTPSNKVTEKGKYVELRCDPISGHTALYWYRQSLGQGPEFLIYFQGTGAADDSGLPNDRFFAVRPEGSVSTLKIQRTERGDSAVYLCASSLTGTENDEQYFGPGTRLTVT.

This chain links TRBV30 with TRBJ1-4; TRBD1 aligns across 10 bases. This CDR3 region has 13 residues. Germline V lookup: CDR1 GTSNPN, CDR2 SVGIG (reference sequence). J was trimmed by 8 bases and V by 5 bases; bases with no gene match: 5. The CDR3 sequence: CAWAGTGVEKLFF. The DNA of the CDR3 is TGTGCCTGGGCCGGGACAGGGGTCGAAAAACTGTTTTTT.

J is TRBJ2-1 and V is TRBV6-1, with 7 bases identical to TRBD1. Trimming took 6 bases from V and 5 from J; bases not matched to a gene: 7. Looked up from germline, CDR1 is MNHNS and CDR2 is SASEGT. This CDR3 spans 14 amino acids. CDR3 region: CASRHETGNNEQFF. The CDR3 region has the DNA TGTGCCAGCAGACACGAGACAGGGAACAATGAGCAGTTCTTC.

This sequence joins TRBV27 and TRBJ2-7; tentatively, D is TRBD1 (6 bases). Germline V gene sequence: CDR1 MNHEY, CDR2 SMNVEV (reference sequence). The CDR3 length is 13 residues. Trimming removed 5 bases at V and 7 bases at J, with 15 bases between. In DNA, the CDR3 is TGTGCCAGCAGTATCGACAGGATTAAAGAGCAGTACTTC. Its protein is CASSIDRIKEQYF.

On this clone itself: This sample also contains other DNA sequences that code for the same CDR3. The chain is built from TRBV19 and TRBJ2-2, with D unresolved. The CDR3 has 13 amino acids. The germline gives CDR1 LNHDA, CDR2 SQIVND (reference sequence). Between the trimmed V and J ends, which lost 3 bases and 4 bases, there was a span of 6 bases. As DNA, the CDR3 is TGTGCCAGTAGTATTCTGGGCACCGGGGAGCTGTTTTTT. Protein sequence: CASSILGTGELFF. The full variable domain, with the rest looked up from reference TRBV19 and TRBJ2-2, is DGGITQSPKYLFRKEGQNVTLSCEQNLNHDAMYWYRQDPGQGLRLIYYSQIVNDFQKGDIAEGYSVSREKKESFPLTVTSAQKNPTAFYLCASSILGTGELFFGEGSRLTVL.

This clone was observed a handful of times. The chain recombines TRBV10-3 with TRBJ2-3; perhaps D is TRBD1 or TRBD2 (5 bases each). Germline V gives CDR1 ENHRY, CDR2 SYGVKD. This CDR3 region has 14 residues. Deletions cut 3 bases from V and 1 base from J, with 8 bases between. The chain's CDR3 is CAISDTGRTDTQYF. DNA for the CDR3: TGTGCCATCAGTGACACGGGGCGCACAGATACGCAGTATTTT.

The J gene is TRBJ2-3, the V gene TRBV11-3; D perhaps matches TRBD2 (6 bases). The germline V gene encodes CDR1 SGHNT and CDR2 YENEEA. The CDR3 runs 15 residues. Trimming removed 5 bases at V and 4 bases at J, with 16 bases between. The chain's CDR3 is CASSPGGAGPDTQYF. In DNA, the CDR3 is TGTGCCAGCAGCCCCGGCGGGGCGGGACCAGATACGCAGTATTTT.